What follows are 25 T cell receptor beta chains derived from one specimen sequenced in a study of blood T cell repertoires in COVID-19. The protocol was immunoSEQ multiplex PCR, while the TCRdb copy is restricted to in-frame clones and leaves out a portion. The sample shows approximately 170,000 clones, more than 75% of them seen only once. Sequencing was performed on peripheral blood. Receptors were obtained from a man aged 50 to 60 who had recovered from COVID-19.

The rearrangement links TRBV5-5 to TRBJ2-5; D unclear. V dropped 4 bases and J dropped 4 bases, with 14 bases sitting between them. The CDR3 loop spans 14 amino acids. Germline V gene data show CDR1 as SGHKS and CDR2 as YYEKEE (reference sequence). CDR3 residues: CASSTMFGRETQYF. The CDR3 bases are TGTGCCAGCAGCACGATGTTTGGTAGAGAGACCCAGTACTTC.

The chain has TRBV6-2 or TRBV6-3 and TRBJ2-1; the D gene is possibly TRBD1 (6 bases). Trimming stripped 6 bases from V and 8 bases from J, with 11 bases between. Looked up from germline, CDR1 is MNHEY and CDR2 is SVGEGT. The CDR3 runs to 12 residues. The CDR3 sequence: CASSLHRDEQFF. The CDR3 nucleotides are TGTGCCAGCAGCCTACACAGGGATGAGCAGTTCTTC.

The genes are TRBV27 and TRBJ2-3; 9 bases agree with TRBD2. Germline CDR1 reads MNHEY; CDR2 reads SMNVEV (reference sequence). The V gene end was trimmed by 8 bases and the J gene end by 2 bases; junction bases not matched to a gene: 5. The CDR3 length is 14 residues. The CDR3 nucleotides read TGTGCCAGCGCTAGCGGGAAAAACACAGATACGCAGTATTTT. Its translation is CASASGKNTDTQYF.

This clone was observed a handful of times. The V gene is TRBV24-1, the J gene TRBJ2-1; 9 nucleotides line up with TRBD2. Germline V CDR1 and CDR2: KGHDR, SFDVKD. V shed 3 bases and J 7 bases; nucleotides not matched to a gene: 9. The CDR3 sequence is 16 residues long. The CDR3, as DNA: TGTGCCACCAGTGATCAGAGTAGCGGGAGTCGGAATGAGCAGTTCTTC. Protein product: CATSDQSSGSRNEQFF.

The V gene is TRBV7-2, the J gene TRBJ2-3; 8 bases agree with TRBD2. The V gene end was trimmed by 5 bases and the J gene end by 2 bases; junction bases not matched to a gene: 18. Looked up from germline, CDR1 is SGHTA and CDR2 is FQGNSA. The CDR3 sequence is 19 residues long. The CDR3 is CASSTVLAGRDGPTDTQYF. CDR3 sequence (DNA): TGTGCCAGCAGCACAGTCCTAGCCGGGAGGGATGGGCCCACAGATACGCAGTATTTT.

The chain carries TRBV6-1 and TRBJ1-3, with D unresolved. Trimming shortened V by 2 bases and J by 4 bases, and 3 bases separated the two germline ends. Per germline, CDR1 MNHNS and CDR2 SASEGT. The CDR3 contains 12 residues. CDR3 coding DNA: TGTGCCAGCAGTGAACAGGGAAACACCATATATTTT. Encoded protein: CASSEQGNTIYF.

The chain employs TRBV7-8 and TRBJ2-3; D might be TRBD1 (6 bases). CDR1 SGHVS and CDR2 FQNEAQ come from the germline V gene. CDR3 length: 17 residues. With 2 bases removed from V and 0 bases from J, the gap between germline ends came to 15 bases. The CDR3 loop is CASSLRGQTSSTDTQYF. The CDR3 nucleotides are TGTGCCAGCAGCTTAAGGGGACAAACATCTAGCACAGATACGCAGTATTTT.

The rearrangement links TRBV9 to TRBJ2-3, with D possibly being TRBD2 (5 bases). Per the germline V gene, CDR1 is SGDLS and CDR2 is YYNGEE. The CDR3 extends over 15 amino acids. V was pared by 0 bases and J by 3 bases, with 11 bases between. The CDR3, as DNA: TGTGCCAGCAGCGTAGTTGCGGGTTGGACAGATACGCAGTATTTT. Amino acids: CASSVVAGWTDTQYF.

This chain uses TRBV19 with TRBJ1-5, with 9 bases identical to TRBD1. Trimming cost V 5 bases and J 11 bases; bases outside gene matches: 19. Germline loops: CDR1 LNHDA, CDR2 SQIVND (reference sequence). CDR3 length: 17 amino acids. CDR3 region: CASSAWETGGSPGAQHF. CDR3 in DNA: TGTGCCAGTAGTGCGTGGGAAACAGGGGGCTCCCCCGGGGCCCAGCATTTT.

This clone has just one count. V is TRBV6-6 and J is TRBJ2-7; D not resolved. The CDR3 sequence is 12 residues long. Trimming took off 7 bases at V and 6 bases at J, with 13 bases between the two ends. Germline V lookup: CDR1 MNHNY, CDR2 SVGAGI (reference sequence). The CDR3 region has the DNA TGTGCCAGCAAGCCGACTTCGGGCGAGCAGTACTTC. Its translation is CASKPTSGEQYF.

V gene TRBV18 combines with J gene TRBJ1-2, with 7 bases aligning to TRBD1. Unmatched junction bases numbered 6, after V lost 5 bases and J lost 6 bases. The CDR3 extends over 13 amino acids. Germline V gene sequence: CDR1 KGHSH, CDR2 LQKENI. The CDR3 bases are TGTGCCAGCTCAGCGAAACAGGGGAATGGCTACACCTTC. This encodes CASSAKQGNGYTF.

V is TRBV6-2 or TRBV6-3 and J is TRBJ1-2; a possible D gene is TRBD1 (5 bases). Trimming took off 6 bases at V and 0 bases at J, with 23 bases between the two ends. The CDR3 runs 18 residues. CDR1 and CDR2 from the germline V gene are MNHEY and SVGEGT. The CDR3 loop is CASSSPRPGRGTNYGYTF. CDR3 nucleotide sequence: TGTGCCAGCAGCTCCCCCCGTCCCGGCCGGGGGACTAACTATGGCTACACCTTC.

This chain links TRBV6-5 with TRBJ2-2; possible D gene TRBD1, 5 bases. Trimming cost V 5 bases and J 3 bases, with 10 bases left between them. Germline V gene data show CDR1 as MNHEY and CDR2 as SVGAGI. CDR3 length: 14 amino acids. The CDR3 nucleotides are TGTGCCAGCAGTACCACAGGAGACACCGGGGAGCTGTTTTTT. Translation: CASSTTGDTGELFF.

V gene TRBV18 combines with J gene TRBJ1-1; D unresolved. The CDR3 has 15 residues. Germline CDR1 is KGHSH and CDR2 is LQKENI. V was pared by 3 bases and J by 3 bases, with 14 bases between. CDR3 coding DNA: TGTGCCAGCTCACCCGACCCGGGGAAGCACACTGAAGCTTTCTTT. Amino acid sequence: CASSPDPGKHTEAFF.

The chain carries TRBV5-5 and TRBJ2-3, with TRBD2 matching 13 bases. Germline assignment: CDR1 SGHKS and CDR2 YYEKEE (reference sequence). Trimming at V came to 0 bases and at J to 5 bases, leaving 3 bases not matched to a gene. The CDR3 is 16 residues long. The CDR3 DNA follows: TGTGCCAGCAGCTTGGCGGGACTAGCGGGAATAGATACGCAGTATTTT. This translates into CASSLAGLAGIDTQYF. Full variable domain (missing parts from reference TRBV5-5 and TRBJ2-3): DAGVTQSPTHLIKTRGQQVTLRCSPISGHKSVSWYQQVLGQGPQFIFQYYEKEERGRGNFPDRFSARQFPNYSSELNVNALLLGDSALYLCASSLAGLAGIDTQYFGPGTRLTVL.

The V and J genes are TRBV28 and TRBJ2-7; D might be TRBD2 (5 bases). Trimming took off 2 bases at V and 2 bases at J, with 7 bases between the two ends. This CDR3 is 13 amino acids long. CDR1 and CDR2 (germline): MDHEN, SYDVKM. The CDR3: CASSLLTTYEQYF. In nucleotides, the CDR3 is TGTGCCAGCAGTTTACTGACTACCTACGAGCAGTACTTC.

The chain uses TRBV9 and TRBJ2-1; 8 nucleotides agree with TRBD2. This CDR3 is 14 amino acids long. Germline V gene sequence: CDR1 SGDLS, CDR2 YYNGEE. The V and J ends lost 7 bases and 9 bases, in that order; junction bases with no gene match: 12. CDR3 bases: TGTGCCAGCCCGGGAGGGCAGGGAGGCAGTGAGCAGTTCTTC. Protein product: CASPGGQGGSEQFF.

The chain joins TRBV5-6 to TRBJ2-2; 8 nucleotides line up with TRBD2. The CDR3 contains 17 residues. Trimming removed 4 bases from V and 4 bases from J; junction bases left unmatched: 12. The germline V gene has CDR1 SGHDT and CDR2 YYEEEE. The CDR3 bases are TGTGCCAGCAGCCCTCGTTTGACCAGCGGGAGCACCGGGGAGCTGTTTTTT. Translating it yields CASSPRLTSGSTGELFF.

The chain has TRBV11-2 and TRBJ2-1; 8 nucleotides line up with TRBD1. The CDR3 loop spans 15 amino acids. The V gene's germline CDR1 is SGHAT and CDR2 FQNNGV. J was trimmed by 1 base and V by 5 bases; bases with no gene match: 4. The chain's CDR3 is CASSTRTGSYNEQFF. The CDR3 DNA is TGTGCCAGCAGCACTCGGACAGGGTCCTACAATGAGCAGTTCTTC. Full variable domain (outside the CDR3, taken from reference TRBV11-2 and TRBJ2-1): EAGVAQSPRYKIIEKRQSVAFWCNPISGHATLYWYQQILGQGPKLLIQFQNNGVVDDSQLPKDRFSAERLKGVDSTLKIQPAKLEDSAVYLCASSTRTGSYNEQFFGPGTRLTVL.

This chain connects TRBV27 to TRBJ1-1; 10 nucleotides align to TRBD1. CDR1 is MNHEY and CDR2 is SMNVEV in the germline V gene (reference sequence). The CDR3 has 13 amino acids. J gave up 9 bases and V 3 bases, and 4 bases lay outside the gene matches. In DNA, the CDR3 is TGTGCCAGCAGTTTGGGGACAGGGGTTCAAGCTTTCTTT. This codes for CASSLGTGVQAFF.

The chain links TRBV7-8 to TRBJ2-2, with D tentatively TRBD2 (6 bases). Germline V CDR1 and CDR2: SGHVS, FQNEAQ. Deletions cut 5 bases from V and 5 bases from J, with 15 bases between. The length of the CDR3 is 15 residues. This CDR3 reads CASSVTGTPTGELFF. Here the CDR3 DNA reads TGTGCCAGCAGCGTAACCGGGACTCCGACCGGGGAGCTGTTTTTT.

This chain links TRBV7-2 with TRBJ2-5, with 8 bases identical to TRBD2. J was trimmed by 4 bases and V by 0 bases; bases with no gene match: 4. The CDR3 consists of 15 residues. The germline V gene has CDR1 SGHTA and CDR2 FQGNSA. The DNA for the CDR3 is TGTGCCAGCAGCTTAGCGCCCAGCGGGGGAGAGACCCAGTACTTC. The encoded protein is CASSLAPSGGETQYF.

The chain combines TRBV5-5 with TRBJ2-3; 13 bases line up with TRBD2. V was clipped by 4 bases and J by 8 bases; unmatched bases: 4. CDR3 length: 14 residues. The germline V gene has CDR1 SGHKS and CDR2 YYEKEE (reference sequence). This chain's CDR3 is CASSPGLAGSTQYF. CDR3 bases: TGTGCCAGCAGCCCGGGACTAGCGGGGAGTACGCAGTATTTT.

The sample holds one count of this clone. This chain joins TRBV29-1 and TRBJ2-7; tentative D call: TRBD2 (7 bases). Germline CDR1 reads SQVTM; CDR2 reads ANQGSEA. This CDR3 region has 13 residues. V lost 4 bases and J lost 4, with 14 bases in between. In DNA form, the CDR3 reads TGCAGCGTTGCTCCGGGGGGCGGGTACGAGCAGTACTTC. Its translation: CSVAPGGGYEQYF.

The chain links TRBV5-1 to TRBJ1-5, with D tentatively TRBD1 (5 bases). Germline V gives CDR1 SGHRS, CDR2 YFSETQ. Trimming left V 0 bases short and J 2 bases short, with 9 bases between. The CDR3 totals 15 residues. The CDR3 reads CASSLDGRGNQPQHF. The DNA for the CDR3 is TGCGCCAGCAGCTTGGATGGCAGGGGCAATCAGCCCCAGCATTTT.